Listed here are 11 T cell receptor beta chains from one sample, sequenced in a study of CD8 T cells in ankylosing spondylitis. TCRdb re-called the 5' RACE reads through MiXCR, storing one row per CDR3 protein. The sample consists of about 42,000 distinct CDR3 sequences, 3% to 4% of them appearing once. Sample: blood, either unsorted or a sorted T cell fraction (not recorded which). Receptors originate from a female donor with ankylosing spondylitis or in good health (not recorded which).

The sample holds many counts of this clonotype. V and J are TRBV9 and TRBJ1-2, with 7 positions matching TRBD1. CDR3 length equals 12 residues. The trim removed 4 bases at V and 5 bases at J, leaving 2 bases unmatched. CDR1 is SGDLS, CDR2 YYNGEE, per germline. The CDR3 DNA sequence: TGTGCCAGCAGCCAGGGACAGTATGGCTACACCTTC. This gives the protein CASSQGQYGYTF. Full variable domain (outside the CDR3, taken from reference TRBV9 and TRBJ1-2): DSGVTQTPKHLITATGQRVTLRCSPRSGDLSVYWYQQSLDQGLQFLIQYYNGEERAKGNILERFSAQQFPDLHSELNLSSLELGDSALYFCASSQGQYGYTFGSGTRLTVV.

This clonotype was picked up many times. CDR3 bases: TGTGCCAGCAGCGTAGAAGAGGGGGGGCTGGAGTTCTTC. It translates to CASSVEEGGLEFF. The V call is TRBV9, the J call TRBJ2-1; possible D gene TRBD2, 7 bases. CDR3 size: 13 residues. With 0 bases removed from V and 14 bases from J, the gap between germline ends came to 15 bases. Germline V gives CDR1 SGDLS, CDR2 YYNGEE.

This clonotype was counted many times. The chain recombines TRBV9 with TRBJ2-7, with TRBD1 as a possible D gene (6 bases). Germline CDR1 SGDLS, CDR2 YYNGEE. V was clipped by 4 bases and J by 2 bases, with 16 bases between them. The CDR3 consists of 15 residues. The CDR3 nucleotides read TGTGCCAGCAGCCTTAATCCGGGACAAGCCTACGAGCAGTACTTC. Its translation: CASSLNPGQAYEQYF.

This clonotype was detected many times. CDR3 loop: CASSVERADRSGANVLTF. The CDR3 region has the DNA TGTGCCAGCAGCGTAGAACGGGCGGATCGCTCTGGGGCCAACGTCCTGACTTTC. The V gene is TRBV9, the J gene TRBJ2-6; D unclear. The CDR3 runs 18 residues. Per germline, CDR1 SGDLS and CDR2 YYNGEE. Trimming took off 0 bases at V and 0 bases at J, with 13 bases between the two ends.

This clonotype was counted at least ten times. The rearrangement links TRBV9 to TRBJ2-7, with 7 bases lining up with TRBD2. The CDR3 has 13 amino acids. V shed 6 bases and J 7 bases; nucleotides not matched to a gene: 10. Germline CDR1 and CDR2: SGDLS and YYNGEE. The CDR3 region has the DNA TGTGCCAGCAATGCGGGGGAAACCTCTGAGCAGTACTTC. It specifies CASNAGETSEQYF.

This clonotype was found many times. The chain carries TRBV9 and TRBJ2-1; D gene unclear. The CDR3 extends over 14 amino acids. Germline V CDR1 and CDR2: SGDLS, YYNGEE. Trimming stripped 2 bases from V and 0 bases from J, with 6 bases between. DNA for the CDR3: TGTGCCAGCAGCGTGGGGTCCTCCTACAATGAGCAGTTCTTC. Translation: CASSVGSSYNEQFF.

This clonotype came up many times. This rearrangement joins TRBV9 to TRBJ2-2; D might be TRBD1 or TRBD2, each matching 5 bases. CDR1 is SGDLS, CDR2 YYNGEE, per germline. V gave up 7 bases and J gave up 2 bases, with 15 bases separating them. The CDR3 consists of 15 residues. In DNA form, the CDR3 reads TGTGCCAGCGCGTGGGGACCCTCCAACACCGGGGAGCTGTTTTTT. The encoded protein is CASAWGPSNTGELFF.

This clonotype occurred many times. This rearrangement joins TRBV9 to TRBJ1-4, with 7 bases lining up with TRBD1. Losses at the gene ends were 4 bases for V and 8 bases for J; bases not matched to a gene: 11. The CDR3 sequence is 15 residues long. CDR1 is SGDLS and CDR2 is YYNGEE in the germline V gene. CDR3 in amino acids: CASSFEGAGGEKLFF. The CDR3, as DNA: TGTGCCAGCAGCTTCGAGGGGGCGGGAGGCGAAAAACTGTTTTTT.

Ten or more counts support this clonotype. The chain is built from TRBV27 and TRBJ1-1; 8 positions agree with TRBD1. The length of the CDR3 is 15 residues. The V and J ends lost 11 bases and 0 bases, in that order; junction bases with no gene match: 11. The germline V gene encodes CDR1 MNHEY and CDR2 SMNVEV (reference sequence). Written as DNA, the CDR3 is TGTGCCGGTTCCGGACAGGGACGAATGAACACTGAAGCTTTCTTT. The encoded protein is CAGSGQGRMNTEAFF.

This clonotype was picked up many times. The chain links TRBV9 to TRBJ2-1, with 12 positions matching TRBD2. CDR1 is SGDLS and CDR2 is YYNGEE in the germline V gene. This CDR3 comprises 17 residues. Germline trimming cut 0 bases from V and 6 bases from J; bases unmatched to any gene: 7. The CDR3 here is CASSVDGRGLAGNEQFF. In nucleotides, the CDR3 is TGTGCCAGCAGCGTAGACGGGCGGGGACTAGCGGGCAATGAGCAGTTCTTC.

This clonotype was detected many times. V gene TRBV9 combines with J gene TRBJ2-1, with TRBD2 matching 8 bases. Unmatched junction bases numbered 7, after V lost 0 bases and J lost 2 bases. The CDR3 loop spans 17 amino acids. The V gene's germline CDR1 is SGDLS and CDR2 YYNGEE. For the CDR3, the DNA is TGTGCCAGCAGCGTAGCTGGTAGCGGGGTCCCCTACAATGAGCAGTTCTTC. It specifies CASSVAGSGVPYNEQFF.